This TCR beta chain was obtained from a study of tumor and adjacent non-tumor tissue in lung cancer. The wider study: The cohort had 12 adenocarcinoma, a couple of squamous cell and 1 small cell patients.

Germline values: CDR1 LGHNA, CDR2 YNFKEQ. The CDR3 extends over 16 amino acids. TCRbeta libraries were built with three rounds of nested PCR, modified from ARM-PCR. TCRdb reprocessed the multiplex PCR reads via MiXCR and lists one record per CDR3 protein. The table records approximately 100,000 distinct CDR3 sequences, roughly 73% of them present only once. No cell sorting was done before RNA was extracted from the tissue. Chemotherapy-naive patients with new lung cancer underwent thoracic surgery in China, August–late 2014. A note on this clonotype: No antigen is known for it. Since the CDR3 does not end with the conserved phenylalanine or tryptophan, this likely comes from a read error.

Overall study results and limits: Tumor TCR diversity, when higher, was linked to shorter survival. In normal lung, the top 100 clones were significantly more dominant than in tumor.

What was sequenced was lung tumor tissue. The source is a woman in her sixties or seventies with non-small cell lung cancer. The chain joins TRBV4-2 to TRBJ2-2; D might be TRBD1 (7 bases). Here the CDR3 DNA reads TGTACCAGCAGCCAGGGGGGCCGGGGTGGATCCGGGGAGCTGTTTCTT. Encoded protein: CTSSQGGRGGSGELFL.